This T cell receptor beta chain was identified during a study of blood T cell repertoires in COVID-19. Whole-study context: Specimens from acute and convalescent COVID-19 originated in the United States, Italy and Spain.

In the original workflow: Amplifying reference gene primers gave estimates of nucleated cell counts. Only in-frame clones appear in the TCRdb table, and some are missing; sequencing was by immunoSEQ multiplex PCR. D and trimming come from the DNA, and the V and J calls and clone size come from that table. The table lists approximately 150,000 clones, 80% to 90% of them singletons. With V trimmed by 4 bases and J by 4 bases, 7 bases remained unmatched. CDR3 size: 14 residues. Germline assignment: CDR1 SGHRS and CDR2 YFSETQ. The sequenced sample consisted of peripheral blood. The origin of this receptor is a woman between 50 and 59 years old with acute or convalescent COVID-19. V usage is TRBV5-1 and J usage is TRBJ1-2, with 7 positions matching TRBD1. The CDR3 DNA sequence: TGCGCCAGCAGCACGGGGGACAGACTCTATGGCTACACCTTC. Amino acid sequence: CASSTGDRLYGYTF.